This TCR beta chain stems from a study of metastatic and nonmetastatic thyroid tumors. Study as a whole: The comparison covered peripheral blood and tumor or nodule tissue in malignant and benign thyroid patients.

Study-level results: The study reportedly found significantly higher TCR beta diversity in malignant thyroid tumors than benign nodules, in blood and tumor.

CDR3 length equals 14 residues. Germline lookup yields CDR1 DFQATT and CDR2 SNEGSKA (reference sequence). Concerning this clone: As yet, its antigen is unknown.

Ahead of thyroid surgery, no patient had received treatment of any kind. Authors' data handling: A classifier for distant metastasis in papillary thyroid cancer was constructed using CDR3 differences observed across clinicopathological groups. MiXCR re-clonotyped the PCR reads for TCRdb. The V and J calls and clone size are TCRdb's, not the authors'. The sample has tens of thousands of clones, around 28% seen once; the top ten hold about 20%. The source material was blood. This TCR came from a female donor with papillary thyroid cancer or a benign thyroid nodule (not recorded which). Some clones in this sample may be carry-over from other donors' samples. The chain uses TRBV20-1 and TRBJ2-3; 14 nucleotides match TRBD2. The CDR3 region has the DNA TGCAGAGGACTAGCGGGAGGAAGCACAGATACGCAGTATTTT. This encodes CRGLAGGSTDTQYF.